This entry lists 31 T cell receptor beta chains sequenced from one sample in a study of OX40 agonist ivuxolimab in advanced cancers. Measured with immunoSEQ multiplex PCR; TCRdb has only the in-frame clones, and not every one. The table shows more than 60,000 clones, with 85% to 95% occurring only once. Sample: CD4+ or CD8+ T cells sorted from blood, taken in a trial of the OX40 agonist ivuxolimab. Every receptor here comes from an adult with an advanced solid tumor such as melanoma, head and neck, liver or kidney cancer.

This chain joins TRBV13 and TRBJ2-3; no clear D gene. The germline CDR1 and CDR2 sequences are PRHDT and FYEKMQ (reference sequence). V lost 1 base and J 2 bases, leaving 10 bases between the germline ends. The length of the CDR3 is 15 residues. Here the CDR3 reads CASSLVSTSTDTQYF. The CDR3 DNA follows: TGTGCCAGCAGCTTAGTCTCGACCTCCACAGATACGCAGTATTTT.

This rearrangement joins TRBV14 to TRBJ2-1; possibly TRBD1 for D (6 bases). V was shortened by 4 bases and J by 12 bases, with 16 bases between the two germline ends. The germline gives CDR1 SGHDN, CDR2 FVKESK. This CDR3 spans 13 amino acids. CDR3 DNA sequence: TGTGCCAGCAGCCTTTGGACAGCCGAGGGGCAGTTCTTC. Protein: CASSLWTAEGQFF. Supplemented by reference TRBV14 and TRBJ2-1, the full variable domain reads EAGVTQFPSHSVIEKGQTVTLRCDPISGHDNLYWYRRVMGKEIKFLLHFVKESKQDESGMPNNRFLAERTGGTYSTLKVQPAELEDSGVYFCASSLWTAEGQFFGPGTRLTVL.

The CDR3 nucleotides read TGTGCCAGCAGCTCGGCAGGGTCCTACGAGCAGTACTTC. It translates to CASSSAGSYEQYF. The chain combines TRBV7-9 with TRBJ2-7, with D possibly being TRBD1 (5 bases). CDR3 length: 13 amino acids. Trimming left V 4 bases short and J 1 base short, with 8 bases between. Germline V lookup: CDR1 SEHNR, CDR2 FQNEAQ (reference sequence).

The V and J genes are TRBV11-2 and TRBJ2-7; 10 nucleotides line up with TRBD1. Germline V CDR1 and CDR2: SGHAT, FQNNGV. This CDR3 is built from 14 residues. Trimming at V came to 5 bases and at J to 3 bases, leaving 4 bases not matched to a gene. CDR3 DNA: TGTGCCAGCAGCCCGGGACAGGGGTACTACGAGCAGTACTTC. Protein product: CASSPGQGYYEQYF.

J is TRBJ2-3 and V is TRBV4-1; D may be TRBD2 (6 bases). Germline CDR1 is MGHRA and CDR2 is YSYEKL. Trimming stripped 0 bases from V and 0 bases from J, with 16 bases between. The CDR3 runs 18 residues. The CDR3 protein is CASSQDSTAGLSTDTQYF. The CDR3 region has the DNA TGCGCCAGCAGCCAAGATTCGACGGCGGGACTTAGCACAGATACGCAGTATTTT.

This clone was detected only once. V gene TRBV27 combines with J gene TRBJ1-4; possible D gene TRBD1, 6 bases. Germline V gene sequence: CDR1 MNHEY, CDR2 SMNVEV (reference sequence). Trimming stripped 0 bases from V and 7 bases from J, with 12 bases between. CDR3 size: 15 residues. CDR3 sequence: CASSLSGGAFEKLFF. The CDR3 DNA follows: TGTGCCAGCAGTTTATCCGGGGGGGCTTTTGAAAAACTGTTTTTT.

This clone was detected once. V and J are TRBV5-1 and TRBJ2-7; 9 bases are a match to TRBD1. This CDR3 has 15 amino acids. The germline gives CDR1 SGHRS, CDR2 YFSETQ. V dropped 0 bases and J dropped 7; count of bases not matched to a gene: 8. CDR3 coding DNA: TGCGCCAGCAGCTTGGCCGGGACAGGGTTCGAAGAGCAGTACTTC. Protein product: CASSLAGTGFEEQYF.

The J gene is TRBJ2-1, the V gene TRBV19; D possibly corresponds to TRBD2 (6 bases). The CDR3 runs 16 residues. Trimming shortened V by 10 bases and J by 7 bases, and 26 bases separated the two germline ends. From germline, CDR1 is LNHDA and CDR2 SQIVND (reference sequence). CDR3 DNA: TGTGCCACCTCCTCCCCCCGGGCGGGATTTACAAATGAGCAGTTCTTC. Amino acid sequence: CATSSPRAGFTNEQFF.

This sequence joins TRBV27 and TRBJ2-3; no clear D gene. The CDR3 is 14 residues long. CDR1 is MNHEY and CDR2 is SMNVEV in the germline V gene (reference sequence). V lost 5 bases to trimming and J lost 4 bases, with 13 bases between them. CDR3 sequence: CASSPLGSADTQYF. The CDR3 nucleotides are TGTGCCAGCAGTCCCCTAGGGTCCGCAGATACGCAGTATTTT.

The genes are TRBV7-2 and TRBJ2-1; 10 nucleotides align to TRBD2. This CDR3 has 13 amino acids. The germline CDR1 and CDR2 sequences are SGHTA and FQGNSA. Trimming at V came to 1 base and at J to 10 bases, leaving 1 base not matched to a gene. Here the CDR3 reads CASSLVAGGEQFF. CDR3 DNA: TGTGCCAGCAGCTTAGTAGCGGGAGGCGAGCAGTTCTTC.

This chain joins TRBV4-3 and TRBJ2-3; 10 nucleotides agree with TRBD2. V trimming: 3 bases; J trimming: 0 bases; junction bases outside the gene matches: 9. There are 18 residues in the CDR3. Per the germline V gene, CDR1 is LGHNA and CDR2 is YSLEER. The CDR3 nucleotides are TGCGCCAGCAGCCAGCAACTAGCGGGAACCTCTAGCACAGATACGCAGTATTTT. Translated: CASSQQLAGTSSTDTQYF.

The rearrangement uses TRBV30 and TRBJ1-1; 8 bases agree with TRBD1. This CDR3 comprises 13 residues. V lost 5 bases, J lost 6 bases, and 8 bases stayed unmatched. Germline V gene sequence: CDR1 GTSNPN, CDR2 SVGIG (reference sequence). CDR3 nucleotide sequence: TGTGCCTGGGGTCAGGGGGCAGGGGCTGAAGCTTTCTTT. Encoded protein: CAWGQGAGAEAFF.

This chain uses TRBV28 with TRBJ1-5, with D perhaps TRBD1 (5 bases). The CDR3 runs 15 residues. Germline V lookup: CDR1 MDHEN, CDR2 SYDVKM. Trimming stripped 6 bases from V and 1 base from J, with 13 bases between. This chain's CDR3 is CASREAGLSNQPQHF. DNA of the CDR3: TGTGCCAGCAGGGAGGCAGGGCTGAGCAATCAGCCCCAGCATTTT.

This sequence joins TRBV14 and TRBJ2-2, with a possible D match to TRBD2 (5 bases). The CDR3 length is 15 residues. Germline V gene sequence: CDR1 SGHDN, CDR2 FVKESK. Deletions cut 1 base from V and 6 bases from J, with 12 bases between. The CDR3 loop is CASSQGTVEAGELFF. DNA of the CDR3: TGTGCCAGCAGCCAAGGGACGGTGGAGGCCGGGGAGCTGTTTTTT.

This chain links TRBV11-2 with TRBJ2-7; D uncertain. Germline loops: CDR1 SGHAT, CDR2 FQNNGV. Trimming took 1 base from V and 6 from J, leaving 10 bases between them. The CDR3 has 13 residues. The CDR3 DNA reads TGTGCCAGCAGCTTAGCTTGGGGTAGCGAGCAGTACTTC. Its protein is CASSLAWGSEQYF.

V is TRBV2 and J is TRBJ1-4; TRBD1 is a possible D gene (6 bases). V was pared by 0 bases and J by 14 bases, with 13 bases between. Germline V lookup: CDR1 SNHLY, CDR2 FYNNEI. This CDR3 region has 13 residues. CDR3 amino acids: CASSEALTGWLFF. CDR3 DNA sequence: TGTGCCAGCAGTGAAGCGCTTACAGGGTGGCTGTTTTTT.

The chain recombines TRBV7-9 with TRBJ1-1; a weak D match, TRBD1 (6 bases). CDR3 length: 12 amino acids. The V and J ends lost 5 bases and 5 bases respectively, with 9 bases between them. Germline values: CDR1 SEHNR, CDR2 FQNEAQ (reference sequence). In DNA, the CDR3 is TGTGCCAGCAGCAAGGGGGGGACTGAAGCTTTCTTT. Amino acids: CASSKGGTEAFF.

CDR3 nucleotides: TGCGCCAGCAGCCAAGCCGCAGAAAAAAACATTCAGTACTTC. It codes for CASSQAAEKNIQYF. The genes are TRBV4-1 and TRBJ2-4; D call uncertain. Looked up from germline, CDR1 is MGHRA and CDR2 is YSYEKL. The CDR3 is 14 residues long. V was cut by 1 base and J by 4 bases, with 8 bases left in between.

The chain combines TRBV7-9 with TRBJ2-2; the D is unclear. V lost 2 bases and J lost 8, with 12 bases in between. Germline V gene lookup returns CDR1 SEHNR and CDR2 FQNEAQ (reference sequence). The CDR3 loop spans 14 amino acids. The CDR3 DNA follows: TGTGCCAGCAGCTTATACGTTGCCTCTGGGGAGCTGTTTTTT. As protein: CASSLYVASGELFF.

The V call is TRBV4-1, the J call TRBJ1-1; 10 nucleotides match TRBD1. The germline gives CDR1 MGHRA, CDR2 YSYEKL. The length of the CDR3 is 16 residues. The J segment lost 5 bases and the V segment lost 2 bases, leaving 8 bases of the junction unmatched. In DNA form, the CDR3 reads TGCGCCAGCAGCCAACGACAGGGGGCACTTGGGACTGAAGCTTTCTTT. It yields the protein CASSQRQGALGTEAFF.

The chain employs TRBV9 and TRBJ2-1, with 9 bases fitting TRBD1. V lost 3 bases, J lost 2 bases, and 3 bases stayed unmatched. This CDR3 has 15 amino acids. Germline assignment: CDR1 SGDLS and CDR2 YYNGEE. The CDR3 region has the DNA TGTGCCAGCAGCGCGGGACAGGGTCCCTACAATGAGCAGTTCTTC. Amino acids: CASSAGQGPYNEQFF.

Only one count was recorded for this clone. The rearrangement joins TRBV19 to TRBJ2-1; 9 bases are a match to TRBD1. With 8 bases clipped from V and 6 bases from J, the junction kept 5 bases outside the gene matches. The CDR3 sequence is 13 residues long. Germline CDR1 reads LNHDA; CDR2 reads SQIVND (reference sequence). The chain's CDR3 is CASGTGSGNEQFF. CDR3 nucleotides: TGTGCCAGTGGGACAGGGAGTGGCAATGAGCAGTTCTTC.

V is TRBV30 and J is TRBJ2-7, with 10 bases fitting TRBD2. V was clipped by 0 bases and J by 7 bases; unmatched bases: 9. The length of the CDR3 is 15 residues. The germline V gene has CDR1 GTSNPN and CDR2 SVGIG (reference sequence). For the CDR3, the DNA is TGTGCCTGGAGTGTAGGCCTAGCGGGAGCTCGGGAGCAGTACTTC. Its translation: CAWSVGLAGAREQYF.

The J gene is TRBJ1-1, the V gene TRBV12-5; TRBD1 is a possible D gene (6 bases). CDR1 and CDR2 (germline): LGHNT, FRNRAP. V gave up 1 base and J gave up 2 bases, with 14 bases separating them. The length of the CDR3 is 16 residues. The CDR3 loop reads CASGLALDRDNTEAFF. The CDR3 coding sequence is TGTGCTAGTGGTTTGGCTTTGGACAGAGATAACACTGAAGCTTTCTTT.

This chain uses TRBV28 with TRBJ2-7; unclear D gene. The V end was cut by 3 bases, the J end by 3 bases, with 9 bases between. The CDR3 is 13 amino acids. Germline CDR1 MDHEN, CDR2 SYDVKM. CDR3 DNA sequence: TGTGCCAGCAGTTTTACAGCCTTCTACGAGCAGTACTTC. Translating it yields CASSFTAFYEQYF.

V and J are TRBV4-3 and TRBJ2-2; D unresolved. Germline values: CDR1 LGHNA, CDR2 YSLEER. The CDR3 consists of 15 residues. V dropped 0 bases and J dropped 5 bases, with 10 bases sitting between them. The CDR3 here is CASSQDRWGTGELFF. The CDR3, as DNA: TGCGCCAGCAGCCAAGACCGCTGGGGAACCGGGGAGCTGTTTTTT.

The chain couples TRBV2 to TRBJ2-4, with a weak D call TRBD2 (6 bases). V lost 3 bases and J lost 8, with 8 bases in between. The germline V gene has CDR1 SNHLY and CDR2 FYNNEI. The CDR3 has 12 residues. The DNA for the CDR3 is TGTGCCAGCAGTGACGGGGGATACATTCAGTACTTC. Translating gives CASSDGGYIQYF.

The chain joins TRBV6-5 to TRBJ2-1; D is undetermined. The V end lost 4 bases, the J end lost 0 bases, and 7 bases lay between the germline ends. The germline V gene encodes CDR1 MNHEY and CDR2 SVGAGI. The CDR3 sequence is 14 residues long. CDR3 in DNA: TGTGCCAGCAGTTCGTGGGACTCCTACAATGAGCAGTTCTTC. Its translation: CASSSWDSYNEQFF.

This clone ranks as medium-sized. The J gene is TRBJ2-4, the V gene TRBV5-6; 10 bases line up with TRBD1. Trimming cost V 2 bases and J 1 base; bases outside gene matches: 9. CDR1 and CDR2 from the germline V gene are SGHDT and YYEEEE. This CDR3 comprises 18 residues. The CDR3 DNA sequence: TGTGCCAGCAGCTTCGAGTACGTGGGACAGGGGGCCAAAAACATTCAGTACTTC. It specifies CASSFEYVGQGAKNIQYF.

The chain carries TRBV27 and TRBJ2-1, with TRBD2 matching 11 bases. Germline V CDR1 and CDR2: MNHEY, SMNVEV (reference sequence). This CDR3 comprises 15 residues. The J segment lost 2 bases and the V segment lost 6 bases, leaving 3 bases of the junction unmatched. The CDR3 loop is CASRYSGRAYNEQFF. In DNA, the CDR3 is TGTGCCAGCAGATATAGCGGGAGGGCCTACAATGAGCAGTTCTTC.

This rearrangement joins TRBV5-6 to TRBJ2-7, with a weak D call TRBD2 (5 bases). Trimming removed 7 bases from V and 6 bases from J, with 11 bases in between. This CDR3 has 11 amino acids. Germline assignment: CDR1 SGHDT and CDR2 YYEEEE. CDR3 in amino acids: CASLRGSEQYF. In nucleotides, the CDR3 is TGTGCCAGCTTACGGGGTAGCGAGCAGTACTTC.